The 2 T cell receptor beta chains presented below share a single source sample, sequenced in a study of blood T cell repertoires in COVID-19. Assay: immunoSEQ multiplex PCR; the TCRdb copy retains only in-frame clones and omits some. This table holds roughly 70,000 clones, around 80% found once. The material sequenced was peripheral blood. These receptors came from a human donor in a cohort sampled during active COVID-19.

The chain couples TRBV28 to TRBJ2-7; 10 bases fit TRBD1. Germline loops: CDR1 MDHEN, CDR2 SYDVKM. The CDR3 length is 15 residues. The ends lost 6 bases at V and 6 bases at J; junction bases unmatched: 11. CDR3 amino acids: CASSSTGTGDREQYF. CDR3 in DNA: TGTGCCAGCAGCTCAACCGGGACAGGGGATCGCGAGCAGTACTTC.

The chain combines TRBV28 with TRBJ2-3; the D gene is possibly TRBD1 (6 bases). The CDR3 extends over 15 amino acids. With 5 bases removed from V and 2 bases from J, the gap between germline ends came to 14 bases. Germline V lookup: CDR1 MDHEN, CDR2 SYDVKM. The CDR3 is CASSPGQGHTDTQYF. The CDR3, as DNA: TGTGCCAGCAGTCCGGGCCAGGGACACACAGATACGCAGTATTTT. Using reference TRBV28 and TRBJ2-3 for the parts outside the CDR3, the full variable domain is DVKVTQSSRYLVKRTGEKVFLECVQDMDHENMFWYRQDPGLGLRLIYFSYDVKMKEKGDIPEGYSVSREKKERFSLILESASTNQTSMYLCASSPGQGHTDTQYFGPGTRLTVL.